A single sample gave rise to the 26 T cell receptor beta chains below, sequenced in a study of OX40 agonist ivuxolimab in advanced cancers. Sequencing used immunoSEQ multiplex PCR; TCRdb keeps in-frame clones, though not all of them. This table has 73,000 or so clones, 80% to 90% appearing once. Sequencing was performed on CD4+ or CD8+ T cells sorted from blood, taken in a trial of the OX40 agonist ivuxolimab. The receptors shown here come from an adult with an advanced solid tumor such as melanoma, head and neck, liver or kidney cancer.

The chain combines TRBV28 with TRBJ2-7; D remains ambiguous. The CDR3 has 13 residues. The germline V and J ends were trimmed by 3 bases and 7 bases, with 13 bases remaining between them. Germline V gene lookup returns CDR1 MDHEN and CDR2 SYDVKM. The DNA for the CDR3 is TGTGCCAGCAGTTTCTCGGGTCCTAGAGAGCAGTACTTC. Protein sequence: CASSFSGPREQYF.

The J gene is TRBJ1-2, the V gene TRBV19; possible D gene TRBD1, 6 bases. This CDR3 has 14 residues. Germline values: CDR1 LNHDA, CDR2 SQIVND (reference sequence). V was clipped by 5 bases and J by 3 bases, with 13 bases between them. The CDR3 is CASSAQGGDYGYTF. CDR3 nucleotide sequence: TGTGCCAGTAGTGCACAGGGCGGCGACTATGGCTACACCTTC.

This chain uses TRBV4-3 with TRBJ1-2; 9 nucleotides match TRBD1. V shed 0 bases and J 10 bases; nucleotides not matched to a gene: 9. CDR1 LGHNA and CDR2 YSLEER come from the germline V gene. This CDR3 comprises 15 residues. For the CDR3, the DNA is TGCGCCAGCAGCCAAGATTTGTCGGACAGGGGCGCCTACACCTTC. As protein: CASSQDLSDRGAYTF.

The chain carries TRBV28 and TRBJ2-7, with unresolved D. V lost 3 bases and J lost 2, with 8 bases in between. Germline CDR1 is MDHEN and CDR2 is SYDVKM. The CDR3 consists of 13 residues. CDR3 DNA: TGTGCCAGCAGTTTTCCCCCTACCTACGAGCAGTACTTC. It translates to CASSFPPTYEQYF.

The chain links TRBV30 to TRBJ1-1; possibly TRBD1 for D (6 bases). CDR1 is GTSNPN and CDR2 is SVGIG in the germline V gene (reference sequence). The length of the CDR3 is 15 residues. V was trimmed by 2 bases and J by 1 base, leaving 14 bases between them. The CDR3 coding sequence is TGTGCCTGGAGTTTCCCCGACAGGCGGAACACTGAAGCTTTCTTT. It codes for CAWSFPDRRNTEAFF.

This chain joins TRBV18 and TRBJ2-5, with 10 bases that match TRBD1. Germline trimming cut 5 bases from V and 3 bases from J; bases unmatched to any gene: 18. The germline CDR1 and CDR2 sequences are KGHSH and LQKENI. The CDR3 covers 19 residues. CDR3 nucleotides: TGTGCCAGCTCATCATCTCCCGGGACAGGGGCCCGACCTGAAGAGACCCAGTACTTC. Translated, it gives CASSSSPGTGARPEETQYF. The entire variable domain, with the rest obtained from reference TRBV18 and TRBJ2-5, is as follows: NAGVMQNPRHLVRRRGQEARLRCSPMKGHSHVYWYRQLPEEGLKFMVYLQKENIIDESGMPKERFSAEFPKEGPSILRIQQVVRGDSAAYFCASSSSPGTGARPEETQYFGPGTRLLVL.

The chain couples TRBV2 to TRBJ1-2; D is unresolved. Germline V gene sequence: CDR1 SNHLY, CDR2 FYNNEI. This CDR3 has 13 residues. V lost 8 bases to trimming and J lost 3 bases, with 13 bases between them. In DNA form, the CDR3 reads TGTGCCAGCTCCACAGAGGCTTACTATGGCTACACCTTC. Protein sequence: CASSTEAYYGYTF.

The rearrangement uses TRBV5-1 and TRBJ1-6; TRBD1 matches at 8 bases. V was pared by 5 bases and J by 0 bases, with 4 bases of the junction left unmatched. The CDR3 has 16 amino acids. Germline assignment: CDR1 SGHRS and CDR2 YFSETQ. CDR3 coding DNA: TGCGCCAGCAGACTCACAGGGGGCTCCTATAATTCACCCCTCCACTTT. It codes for CASRLTGGSYNSPLHF.

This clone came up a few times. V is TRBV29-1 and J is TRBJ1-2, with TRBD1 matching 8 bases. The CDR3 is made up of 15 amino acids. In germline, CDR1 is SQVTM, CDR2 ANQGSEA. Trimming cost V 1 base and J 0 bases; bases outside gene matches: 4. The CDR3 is CSVEVDRGANYGYTF. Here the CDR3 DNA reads TGCAGCGTTGAAGTCGACAGGGGAGCTAACTATGGCTACACCTTC.

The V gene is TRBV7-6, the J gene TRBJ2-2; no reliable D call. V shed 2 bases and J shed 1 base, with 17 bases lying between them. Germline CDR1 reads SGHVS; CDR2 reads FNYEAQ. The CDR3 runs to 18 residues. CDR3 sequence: CASSLRLVAVGNTGELFF. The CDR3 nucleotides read TGTGCCAGCAGCTTAAGATTAGTGGCTGTGGGGAACACCGGGGAGCTGTTTTTT.

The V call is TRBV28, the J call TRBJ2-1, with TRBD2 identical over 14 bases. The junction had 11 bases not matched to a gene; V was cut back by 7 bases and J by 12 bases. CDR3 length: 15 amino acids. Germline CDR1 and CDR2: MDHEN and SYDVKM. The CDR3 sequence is CASTIPGLAGVGQFF. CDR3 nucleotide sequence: TGTGCCAGCACTATCCCGGGACTAGCGGGAGTTGGGCAGTTCTTC.

The CDR3 sequence: CASSYTRGEVTEAFF. The CDR3 DNA reads as TGCGCCAGCAGCTACACCAGGGGGGAGGTCACTGAAGCTTTCTTT. The chain combines TRBV5-1 with TRBJ1-1; 7 nucleotides align to TRBD1. The trim removed 3 bases at V and 4 bases at J, leaving 9 bases unmatched. CDR1 is SGHRS and CDR2 is YFSETQ in the germline V gene. CDR3 length: 15 amino acids.

CDR3 amino acids: CASSPGAANTGELFF. The CDR3 DNA sequence: TGTGCCAGCTCACCGGGGGCAGCTAACACCGGGGAGCTGTTTTTT. The chain couples TRBV18 to TRBJ2-2, with D perhaps TRBD1 (6 bases). The length of the CDR3 is 15 residues. CDR1 is KGHSH and CDR2 is LQKENI in the germline V gene. V was trimmed by 3 bases and J by 2 bases, leaving 10 bases between them.

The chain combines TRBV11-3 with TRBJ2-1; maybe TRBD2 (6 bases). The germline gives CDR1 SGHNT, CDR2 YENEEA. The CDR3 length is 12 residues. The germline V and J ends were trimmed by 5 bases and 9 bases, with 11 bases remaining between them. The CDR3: CASSIRETEQFF. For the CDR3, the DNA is TGTGCCAGCAGCATACGGGAGACTGAGCAGTTCTTC.

The CDR3 DNA is TGTGCCTGGACCAAAAGAAAGGGACAGGGGGCGCACGGCTATGGCTACACCTTC. It is translated as CAWTKRKGQGAHGYGYTF. V usage is TRBV30 and J usage is TRBJ1-2; 12 nucleotides line up with TRBD1. The CDR3 sequence is 18 residues long. The germline V gene encodes CDR1 GTSNPN and CDR2 SVGIG (reference sequence). J gave up 4 bases and V 4 bases, and 16 bases lay outside the gene matches.

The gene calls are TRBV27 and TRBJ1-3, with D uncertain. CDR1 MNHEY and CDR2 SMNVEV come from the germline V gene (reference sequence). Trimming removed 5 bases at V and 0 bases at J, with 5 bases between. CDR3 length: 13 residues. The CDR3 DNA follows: TGTGCCAGCAGTATGGGCTCTGGAAACACCATATATTTT. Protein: CASSMGSGNTIYF.

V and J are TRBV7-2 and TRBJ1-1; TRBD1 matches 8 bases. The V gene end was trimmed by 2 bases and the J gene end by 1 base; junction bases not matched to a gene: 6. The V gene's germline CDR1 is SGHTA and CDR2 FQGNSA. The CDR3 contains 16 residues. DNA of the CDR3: TGTGCCAGCAGCTTAATTCAGGGGGCGAAGAACACTGAAGCTTTCTTT. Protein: CASSLIQGAKNTEAFF.

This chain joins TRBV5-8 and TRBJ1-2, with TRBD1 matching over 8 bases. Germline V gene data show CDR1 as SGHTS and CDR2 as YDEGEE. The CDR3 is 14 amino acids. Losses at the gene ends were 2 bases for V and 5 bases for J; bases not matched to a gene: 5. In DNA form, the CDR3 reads TGTGCCAGCAGCTTCGACAGGGGCGGATATGGCTACACCTTC. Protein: CASSFDRGGYGYTF.

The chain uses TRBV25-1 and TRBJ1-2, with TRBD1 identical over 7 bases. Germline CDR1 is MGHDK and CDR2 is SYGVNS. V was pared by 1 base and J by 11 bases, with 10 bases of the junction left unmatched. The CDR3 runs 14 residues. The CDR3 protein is CASSESRGLRGYTF. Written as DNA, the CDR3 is TGTGCCAGCAGTGAATCAAGGGGGCTGAGAGGGTACACCTTC.

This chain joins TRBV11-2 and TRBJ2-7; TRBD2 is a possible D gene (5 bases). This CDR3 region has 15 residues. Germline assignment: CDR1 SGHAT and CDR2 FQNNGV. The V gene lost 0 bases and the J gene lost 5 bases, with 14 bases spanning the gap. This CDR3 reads CASSLEVLRGHEQYF. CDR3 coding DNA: TGTGCCAGCAGCTTAGAGGTATTAAGAGGGCACGAGCAGTACTTC.

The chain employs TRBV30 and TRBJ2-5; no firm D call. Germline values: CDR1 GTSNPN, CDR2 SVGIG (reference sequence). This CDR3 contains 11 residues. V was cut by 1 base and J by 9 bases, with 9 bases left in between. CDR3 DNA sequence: TGTGCCTGGAGTGAACCTTTAGCCCAGTACTTC. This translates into CAWSEPLAQYF.

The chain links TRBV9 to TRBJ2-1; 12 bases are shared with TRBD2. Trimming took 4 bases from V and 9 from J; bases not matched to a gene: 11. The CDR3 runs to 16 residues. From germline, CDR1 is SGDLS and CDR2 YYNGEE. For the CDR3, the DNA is TGTGCCAGCAGCCTCACGACTAGCGGGAGAATGGTTGAGCAGTTCTTC. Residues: CASSLTTSGRMVEQFF.

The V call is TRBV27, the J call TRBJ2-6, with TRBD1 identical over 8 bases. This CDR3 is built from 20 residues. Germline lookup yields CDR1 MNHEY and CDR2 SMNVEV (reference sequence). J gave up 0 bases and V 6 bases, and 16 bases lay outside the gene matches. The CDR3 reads CASSRRQGSTLDSGANVLTF. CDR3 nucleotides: TGTGCCAGCAGCCGTCGACAGGGGTCGACTCTGGACTCTGGGGCCAACGTCCTGACTTTC.

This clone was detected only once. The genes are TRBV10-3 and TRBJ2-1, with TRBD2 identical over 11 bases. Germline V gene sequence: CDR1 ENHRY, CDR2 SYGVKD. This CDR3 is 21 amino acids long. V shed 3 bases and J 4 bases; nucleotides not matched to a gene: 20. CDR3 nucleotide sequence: TGTGCCATCAGTGACCCCCCGGGACTAGCGGAAGAGGCGATACAATACAATGAGCAGTTCTTC. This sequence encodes CAISDPPGLAEEAIQYNEQFF.

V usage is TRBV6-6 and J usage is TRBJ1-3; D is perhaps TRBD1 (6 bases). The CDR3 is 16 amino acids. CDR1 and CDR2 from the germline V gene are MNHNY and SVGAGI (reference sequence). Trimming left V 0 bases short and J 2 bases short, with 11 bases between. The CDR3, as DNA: TGTGCCAGCAGTTACTCGGGGAGGGGGACTGGAAACACCATATATTTT. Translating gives CASSYSGRGTGNTIYF.

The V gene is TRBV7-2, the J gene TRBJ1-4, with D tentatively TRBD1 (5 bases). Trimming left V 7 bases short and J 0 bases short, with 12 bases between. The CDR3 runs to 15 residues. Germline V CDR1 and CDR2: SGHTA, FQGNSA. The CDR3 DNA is TGTGCCAGCAAGGGGACCGCAGCAACTAATGAAAAACTGTTTTTT. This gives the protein CASKGTAATNEKLFF.